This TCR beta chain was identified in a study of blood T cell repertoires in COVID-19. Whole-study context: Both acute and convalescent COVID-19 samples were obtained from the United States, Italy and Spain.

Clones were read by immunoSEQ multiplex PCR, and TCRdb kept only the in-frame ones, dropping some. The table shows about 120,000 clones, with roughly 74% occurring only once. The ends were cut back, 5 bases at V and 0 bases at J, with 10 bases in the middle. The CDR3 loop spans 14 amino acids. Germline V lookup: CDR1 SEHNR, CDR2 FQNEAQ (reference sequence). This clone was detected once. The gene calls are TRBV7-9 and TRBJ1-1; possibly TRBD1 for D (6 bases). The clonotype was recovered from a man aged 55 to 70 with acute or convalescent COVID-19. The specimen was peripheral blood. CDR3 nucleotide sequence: TGTGCCAGCAGCAACAGGGTAATGAACACTGAAGCTTTCTTT. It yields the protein CASSNRVMNTEAFF.